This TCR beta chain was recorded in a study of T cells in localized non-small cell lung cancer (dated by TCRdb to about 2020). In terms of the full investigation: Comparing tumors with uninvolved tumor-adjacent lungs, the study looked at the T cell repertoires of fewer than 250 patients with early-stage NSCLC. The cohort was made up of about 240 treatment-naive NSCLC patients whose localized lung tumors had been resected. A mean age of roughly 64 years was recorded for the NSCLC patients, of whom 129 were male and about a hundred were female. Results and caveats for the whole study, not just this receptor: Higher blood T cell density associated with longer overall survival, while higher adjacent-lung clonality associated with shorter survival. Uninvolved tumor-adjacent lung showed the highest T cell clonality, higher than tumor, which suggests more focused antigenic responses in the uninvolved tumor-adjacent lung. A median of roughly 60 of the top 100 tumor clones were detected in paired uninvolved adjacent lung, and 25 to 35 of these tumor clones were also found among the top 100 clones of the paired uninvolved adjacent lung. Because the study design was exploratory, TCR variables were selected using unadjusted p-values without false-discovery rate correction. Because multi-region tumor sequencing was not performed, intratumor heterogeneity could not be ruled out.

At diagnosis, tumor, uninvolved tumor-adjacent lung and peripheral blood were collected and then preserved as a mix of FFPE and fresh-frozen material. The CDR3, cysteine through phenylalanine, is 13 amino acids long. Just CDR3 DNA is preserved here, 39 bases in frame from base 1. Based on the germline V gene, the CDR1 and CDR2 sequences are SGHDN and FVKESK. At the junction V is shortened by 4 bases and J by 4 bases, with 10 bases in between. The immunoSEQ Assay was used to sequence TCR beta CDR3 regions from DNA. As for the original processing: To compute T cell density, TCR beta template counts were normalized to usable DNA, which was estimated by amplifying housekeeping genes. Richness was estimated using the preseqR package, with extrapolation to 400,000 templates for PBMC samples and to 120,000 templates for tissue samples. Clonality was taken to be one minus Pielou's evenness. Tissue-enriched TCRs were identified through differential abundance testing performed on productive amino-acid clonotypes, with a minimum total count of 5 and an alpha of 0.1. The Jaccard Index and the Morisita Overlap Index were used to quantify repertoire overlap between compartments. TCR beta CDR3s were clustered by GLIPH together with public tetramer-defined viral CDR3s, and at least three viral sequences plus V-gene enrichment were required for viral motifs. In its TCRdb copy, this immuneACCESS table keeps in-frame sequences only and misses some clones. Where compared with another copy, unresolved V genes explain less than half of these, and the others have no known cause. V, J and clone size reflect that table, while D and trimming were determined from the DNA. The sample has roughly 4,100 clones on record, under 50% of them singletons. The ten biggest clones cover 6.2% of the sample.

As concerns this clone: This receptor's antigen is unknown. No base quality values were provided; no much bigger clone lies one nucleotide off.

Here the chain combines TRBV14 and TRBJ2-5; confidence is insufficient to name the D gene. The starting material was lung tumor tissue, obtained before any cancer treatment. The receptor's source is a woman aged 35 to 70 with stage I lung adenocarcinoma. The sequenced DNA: TGTGCCAGCAGCCGCCACCCCCGAGAGACCCAGTACTTC. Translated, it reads CASSRHPRETQYF.